The T cell receptor beta chain described here comes from a study of naive and memory T cell subsets. V lost 2 bases, J lost 8 bases, and 16 bases lay in between. CDR1 is DFQATT, CDR2 SNEGSKA, per germline (reference sequence). The CDR3 is made up of 14 amino acids. This clonotype was picked up many times. The antigen is undetermined. Study-wide findings and caveats: Expression changes during T cell differentiation may affect RNA-based TCR counts. Over 90% of naive TCR sequences appeared only once, unlike memory subsets.

The beta constant-region primer was an equimolar mix of two oligonucleotides covering TRBC1 and TRBC2. Using its own MiXCR run on the UMI-ligation and nested PCR reads, TCRdb lists one record per CDR3 protein. The table shows 32,000 or so distinct CDR3 sequences, with 10% to 15% occurring only once. Material: effector memory CD4+ T cells from blood. The subset: effector memory, CD45RA- CD27-. The receptor's source is a human donor in good health. The chain uses TRBV20-1 and TRBJ2-1; D possibly matches TRBD1 or TRBD2 (5 bases each). The CDR3, as DNA: TGCAGTGCTAGATTCCAAGGCCTGGGGGATGAGCAGTTCTTC. Its translation is CSARFQGLGDEQFF.